This T cell receptor beta chain appears in the sequencing data of a study of Graves' ophthalmopathy and Graves' hyperthyroidism. Overall study findings and caveats: Forecasting of ophthalmopathy progression by the model achieved over 55% sensitivity and less than 80% specificity.

Of note for this clonotype: Its specificity is unknown.

From RNA, the CDR3 regions of TCR beta chains were amplified and sequenced. The authors performed first-round RT-PCR with HTBI primers and then a second-round multiplex PCR. TCRdb reprocessed the multiplex PCR reads with MiXCR, giving one entry per CDR3 protein. The sample yields under 250,000 distinct CDR3 sequences, about 22% seen once. Trimming pared 6 bases from V and 0 bases from J, leaving 15 bases between. The germline V gene has CDR1 DFQATT and CDR2 SNEGSKA (reference sequence). The CDR3 totals 15 residues. The clonotype originates from a woman aged 45 to 65 with Graves' ophthalmopathy. This chain joins TRBV20-1 and TRBJ1-5, with no clear D. Sequenced material: peripheral blood. The CDR3 DNA follows: TGCAGTGCGAGGGAGTTCCTAAATAGCAATCAGCCCCAGCATTTT. Translating gives CSAREFLNSNQPQHF.